Below are 32 T cell receptor beta chains sequenced from a single sample in a study of shared clonotypes between healthy human individuals (dated by TCRdb to between 2020 and 2021). Library prep was done by the immunoSEQ multiplex PCR assay. TCRdb re-hosts the immuneACCESS table, in-frame sequences only. Its copies lack some clones; in the studies checked, an unresolved V gene accounts for under half of them, and the cause for the rest is not known. The sample table lists roughly 1 million clones, roughly 80% of them with a count of one. The ten largest make up approximately 1.5% of the sample. Sequences were obtained from memory CD4+ T cells sorted from blood. The cell subset or site label of this sample denotes: CD45RA-negative fraction. Every receptor here comes from a man between 18 and 35 years old in good health.

This rearrangement joins TRBV11-3 to TRBJ2-1, with 7 bases lining up with TRBD1. This CDR3 contains 14 residues. The V gene's germline CDR1 is SGHNT and CDR2 YENEEA. The J segment lost 3 bases and the V segment lost 5 bases, leaving 4 bases of the junction unmatched. CDR3: CASSRAGGYNEQFF. CDR3 nucleotide sequence: TGTGCCAGCAGCCGGGCAGGGGGCTACAATGAGCAGTTCTTC.

V usage is TRBV27 and J usage is TRBJ2-1; 8 bases line up with TRBD2. The CDR3 is 14 amino acids. Germline loops: CDR1 MNHEY, CDR2 SMNVEV (reference sequence). With 5 bases clipped from V and 6 bases from J, the junction kept 6 bases outside the gene matches. CDR3: CASSPGLVLNEQFF. CDR3 in DNA: TGTGCCAGCAGTCCGGGACTAGTTCTCAATGAGCAGTTCTTC.

The rearrangement uses TRBV7-2 and TRBJ2-6, with TRBD1 as a possible D gene (5 bases). This CDR3 spans 16 amino acids. Germline V CDR1 and CDR2: SGHTA, FQGNSA. V was trimmed by 0 bases and J by 4 bases, leaving 10 bases between them. CDR3 residues: CASSLAAGLGANVLTF. As DNA, the CDR3 is TGTGCCAGCAGCTTAGCGGCAGGGTTAGGGGCCAACGTCCTGACTTTC.

The rearrangement links TRBV30 to TRBJ2-7; D unclear. Per the germline V gene, CDR1 is GTSNPN and CDR2 is SVGIG (reference sequence). CDR3 length: 11 residues. V shed 0 bases and J shed 6 bases, with 6 bases lying between them. Here the CDR3 DNA reads TGTGCCTGGAGTGTAAGGGTCGAGCAGTACTTC. Translated, it gives CAWSVRVEQYF.

The CDR3, as DNA: TGTGCCTGGAGCGGAAGGGGACAGAGCCAGTACTTC. Its translation: CAWSGRGQSQYF. This chain joins TRBV30 and TRBJ2-5, with 7 bases identical to TRBD1. The length of the CDR3 is 12 residues. Germline CDR1 GTSNPN, CDR2 SVGIG (reference sequence). The trim removed 3 bases at V and 10 bases at J, leaving 8 bases unmatched.

The chain recombines TRBV28 with TRBJ1-5; TRBD1 agrees at 7 bases. The germline CDR1 and CDR2 sequences are MDHEN and SYDVKM. The CDR3 is made up of 17 amino acids. Unmatched junction bases numbered 13, after V lost 6 bases and J lost 2 bases. The CDR3 DNA is TGTGCCAGCAGCACGGACAGGCGCGGGTGGGGCAATCAGCCCCAGCATTTT. It specifies CASSTDRRGWGNQPQHF.

This clone appeared once. The CDR3 sequence is CASSRSRVGNTIYF. CDR3 bases: TGTGCCAGCAGTCGGTCCAGGGTGGGAAACACCATATATTTT. This sequence joins TRBV6-5 and TRBJ1-3, with a tentative D call TRBD1 (5 bases). The CDR3 length is 14 residues. The V end was cut by 5 bases, the J end by 4 bases, with 12 bases between. Germline V CDR1 and CDR2: MNHEY, SVGAGI.

Remarks on this clone: A read error may explain this, as a much larger clone is one base away. Other DNA sequences of this sample code for an identical CDR3. The V gene is TRBV5-1, the J gene TRBJ2-2; maybe TRBD1 (5 bases). The CDR3 has 14 residues. V was shortened by 1 base and J by 1 base, with 5 bases between the two germline ends. Looked up from germline, CDR1 is SGHRS and CDR2 is YFSETQ. The CDR3 DNA sequence: TGCGCCAGCAGCTTGCAGGGGAACACCGGGGAGCTGTTTTTT. Protein sequence: CASSLQGNTGELFF.

The V and J genes are TRBV18 and TRBJ2-3; D is perhaps TRBD2 (5 bases). The V and J ends lost 3 bases and 3 bases respectively, with 13 bases between them. The V gene's germline CDR1 is KGHSH and CDR2 LQKENI. This CDR3 has 15 residues. CDR3 sequence (DNA): TGTGCCAGCTCACCCGGTACTAGGTATACAGATACGCAGTATTTT. This translates into CASSPGTRYTDTQYF.

This chain connects TRBV5-1 to TRBJ2-7, with D maybe TRBD2 (6 bases). This CDR3 has 13 amino acids. Germline assignment: CDR1 SGHRS and CDR2 YFSETQ. V was pared by 0 bases and J by 7 bases, with 11 bases between. The CDR3 coding sequence is TGCGCCAGCAGCTTGGATGGGGGACTGGAGCAGTACTTC. This translates into CASSLDGGLEQYF.

The rearrangement joins TRBV7-5 to TRBJ1-6; no DNA check was done on the table's D call, TRBD1. TRBV7-5 is termed a pseudogene. CDR3 length: 16 amino acids. CDR3 DNA sequence: TGTGCCAGAAGCGACCCTGGAGAAGGGGCTAATTCACCCCTCCACTTT. Its translation: CARSDPGEGANSPLHF.

This chain links TRBV5-1 with TRBJ2-5; 7 positions agree with TRBD2. The CDR3 runs 15 residues. V lost 0 bases, J lost 5 bases, and 7 bases stayed unmatched. Germline V CDR1 and CDR2: SGHRS, YFSETQ. CDR3: CASSLVAREGETQYF. Written as DNA, the CDR3 is TGCGCCAGCAGCTTGGTGGCGAGGGAGGGCGAGACCCAGTACTTC.

The table lists this clone with a count of one. This rearrangement joins TRBV4-3 to TRBJ2-7; 8 bases align to TRBD1. CDR1 and CDR2 from the germline V gene are LGHNA and YSLEER. The CDR3 contains 15 residues. Losses at the gene ends were 3 bases for V and 6 bases for J; bases not matched to a gene: 10. The CDR3, as DNA: TGCGCCAGCAGCCAGTCACCTGGACAGGGACGCGAGCAGTACTTC. Its protein is CASSQSPGQGREQYF.

The V and J genes are TRBV12-5 and TRBJ1-5; TRBD1 matches at 7 bases. Per the germline V gene, CDR1 is LGHNT and CDR2 is FRNRAP. The CDR3 totals 15 residues. Trimming cost V 9 bases and J 1 base; bases outside gene matches: 9. The CDR3 DNA is TGTGCTAGCGCTGTGGGGACAGAGAGCAATCAGCCCCAGCATTTT. Encoded protein: CASAVGTESNQPQHF.

This chain connects TRBV6-1 to TRBJ2-7, with a tentative D call TRBD1 (5 bases). Trimming left V 4 bases short and J 0 bases short, with 16 bases between. The CDR3 extends over 16 amino acids. Per the germline V gene, CDR1 is MNHNS and CDR2 is SASEGT. The CDR3 loop is CASSGVYPQVSYEQYF. The CDR3 coding sequence is TGTGCCAGCAGTGGAGTATATCCACAGGTCTCCTACGAGCAGTACTTC.

The rearrangement links TRBV18 to TRBJ1-1; the D is unclear. The CDR3 extends over 13 amino acids. Germline-derived CDR1 and CDR2 are KGHSH and LQKENI. Trimming left V 6 bases short and J 4 bases short, with 12 bases between. CDR3 region: CASSQTRGTEAFF. CDR3 coding DNA: TGTGCCAGCTCCCAGACAAGAGGCACTGAAGCTTTCTTT. The entire variable domain, with the rest obtained from reference TRBV18 and TRBJ1-1, is as follows: NAGVMQNPRHLVRRRGQEARLRCSPMKGHSHVYWYRQLPEEGLKFMVYLQKENIIDESGMPKERFSAEFPKEGPSILRIQQVVRGDSAAYFCASSQTRGTEAFFGQGTRLTVV.

V gene TRBV6-4 combines with J gene TRBJ2-1; 7 bases are a match to TRBD1. Germline values: CDR1 MRHNA, CDR2 SNTAGT. V trimming: 4 bases; J trimming: 3 bases; junction bases outside the gene matches: 6. CDR3 length: 15 amino acids. CDR3 in DNA: TGTGCCAGCAGTGGAGAAGCAGGGGGCTACAATGAGCAGTTCTTC. It yields the protein CASSGEAGGYNEQFF.

In this sample, this clone turned up once. The rearrangement uses TRBV5-1 and TRBJ1-2; tentatively, D is TRBD1 (5 bases). Germline V gene sequence: CDR1 SGHRS, CDR2 YFSETQ. The CDR3 is 15 residues long. Trimming shortened V by 0 bases and J by 1 base, and 10 bases separated the two germline ends. The CDR3 DNA reads as TGCGCCAGCAGCTTGGATCCAGGGTATAACTATGGCTACACCTTC. Amino acids: CASSLDPGYNYGYTF.

A note on this clone: Other nucleotide sequences from this sample produce the same CDR3. J is TRBJ1-2 and V is TRBV18; D not resolved. The CDR3 contains 13 residues. Trimming pared 4 bases from V and 2 bases from J, leaving 8 bases between. Per germline, CDR1 KGHSH and CDR2 LQKENI. Written as DNA, the CDR3 is TGTGCCAGCTCACTCGACCAGAACTATGGCTACACCTTC. Protein product: CASSLDQNYGYTF.

This clone was seen once. This sample includes further DNA sequences coding for the same CDR3. The chain joins TRBV6-1 to TRBJ1-5; 12 bases match TRBD1. The CDR3 is 15 residues long. Trimming removed 4 bases from V and 6 bases from J; junction bases left unmatched: 4. Germline values: CDR1 MNHNS, CDR2 SASEGT. This chain's CDR3 is CASSGGQGASQPQHF. The CDR3 DNA sequence: TGTGCCAGCAGTGGGGGACAGGGGGCCAGTCAGCCCCAGCATTTT.

The genes are TRBV25-1 and TRBJ2-5, with D perhaps given as TRBD1 or TRBD2 (6 bases each). The germline gives CDR1 MGHDK, CDR2 SYGVNS. This CDR3 is 12 amino acids long. V lost 6 bases to trimming and J lost 5 bases, with 10 bases between them. This CDR3 reads CASRGGRETQYF. DNA of the CDR3: TGTGCCAGCAGAGGGGGGCGGGAGACCCAGTACTTC.

V is TRBV27 and J is TRBJ1-3, with TRBD1 matching over 7 bases. The ends lost 3 bases at V and 4 bases at J; junction bases unmatched: 6. CDR3 size: 15 residues. Germline CDR1 and CDR2: MNHEY and SMNVEV (reference sequence). The CDR3 bases are TGTGCCAGCAGTTTGCACAGGGGTAGCGGAAACACCATATATTTT. Its protein product is CASSLHRGSGNTIYF.

The gene calls are TRBV4-1 and TRBJ2-2, with TRBD2 as a possible D gene (6 bases). Trimming pared 1 base from V and 7 bases from J, leaving 16 bases between. Germline loops: CDR1 MGHRA, CDR2 YSYEKL. The length of the CDR3 is 16 residues. CDR3 loop: CASSQGFGGQVGELFF. CDR3 bases: TGCGCCAGCAGCCAAGGCTTCGGAGGGCAGGTCGGGGAGCTGTTTTTT.

This clone was observed many times. DNA of the CDR3: TGTGCCAGCAGCCCCACAGGGGTACGCCGCGAAAAACTGTTTTTT. It is translated as CASSPTGVRREKLFF. The chain joins TRBV7-2 to TRBJ1-4; 7 bases are shared with TRBD1. Germline V gives CDR1 SGHTA, CDR2 FQGNSA. The V and J ends lost 5 bases and 8 bases, in that order; junction bases with no gene match: 11. This CDR3 contains 15 residues.

This clone was picked up one time. Here the CDR3 reads CASSLRGPGADTQYF. CDR3 nucleotide sequence: TGCGCCAGCAGCTTGCGGGGCCCCGGTGCAGATACGCAGTATTTT. This chain connects TRBV5-1 to TRBJ2-3; D may correspond to TRBD1 or TRBD2 (5 bases each). The ends were cut back, 1 base at V and 4 bases at J, with 13 bases in the middle. The length of the CDR3 is 15 residues. CDR1 and CDR2 from the germline V gene are SGHRS and YFSETQ.

The gene calls are TRBV28 and TRBJ2-7; TRBD1 matches 8 bases. The CDR3 loop spans 14 amino acids. Trimming removed 10 bases from V and 2 bases from J; junction bases left unmatched: 10. The germline gives CDR1 MDHEN, CDR2 SYDVKM. CDR3 DNA: TGTGCCACCGTAACCTGGACAGGGACCTACGAGCAGTACTTC. Encoded protein: CATVTWTGTYEQYF. The entire variable domain, with the rest obtained from reference TRBV28 and TRBJ2-7, is as follows: DVKVTQSSRYLVKRTGEKVFLECVQDMDHENMFWYRQDPGLGLRLIYFSYDVKMKEKGDIPEGYSVSREKKERFSLILESASTNQTSMYLCATVTWTGTYEQYFGPGTRLTVT.

The J gene is TRBJ1-2, the V gene TRBV29-1; 7 bases align to TRBD1. CDR3 size: 11 residues. Germline loops: CDR1 SQVTM, CDR2 ANQGSEA. The V segment lost 5 bases and the J segment 6 bases; nucleotides outside the gene matches: 3. The CDR3 nucleotides read TGCAGCGTTTCGCAGGGGGATGGCTACACCTTC. Translating gives CSVSQGDGYTF.

The chain carries TRBV7-3 and TRBJ2-3, with no clear D. The CDR3 length is 16 residues. The V gene lost 1 base and the J gene lost 6 bases, with 17 bases spanning the gap. From germline, CDR1 is SGHTA and CDR2 FQGTGA. Here the CDR3 reads CASSLRMPGVTDTQYF. The CDR3 DNA reads as TGTGCCAGCAGCTTAAGGATGCCAGGAGTGACGGATACGCAGTATTTT.

V usage is TRBV9 and J usage is TRBJ2-3; D is tentatively TRBD1 or TRBD2 (6 bases each). This CDR3 is built from 15 residues. Deletions cut 0 bases from V and 6 bases from J, with 14 bases between. Germline V gives CDR1 SGDLS, CDR2 YYNGEE. The CDR3: CASSVVGQGRDTQYF. The CDR3 DNA reads TGTGCCAGCAGCGTAGTTGGGCAGGGGAGGGATACGCAGTATTTT.

This rearrangement joins TRBV11-2 to TRBJ2-1; 8 bases align to TRBD1. The length of the CDR3 is 14 residues. Unmatched junction bases numbered 3, after V lost 2 bases and J lost 6 bases. Germline loops: CDR1 SGHAT, CDR2 FQNNGV. The CDR3 DNA reads TGTGCCAGCAGCTTACGGACAGGGTTCAATGAGCAGTTCTTC. This sequence encodes CASSLRTGFNEQFF. Supplemented by reference TRBV11-2 and TRBJ2-1, the full variable domain reads EAGVAQSPRYKIIEKRQSVAFWCNPISGHATLYWYQQILGQGPKLLIQFQNNGVVDDSQLPKDRFSAERLKGVDSTLKIQPAKLEDSAVYLCASSLRTGFNEQFFGPGTRLTVL.

V is TRBV19 and J is TRBJ1-1; D gene ambiguous. Germline V gene data show CDR1 as LNHDA and CDR2 as SQIVND (reference sequence). V shed 4 bases and J shed 3 bases, with 6 bases lying between them. CDR3 length equals 12 residues. The CDR3 here is CASSTTYTEAFF. The CDR3 DNA sequence: TGTGCCAGTAGTACGACTTACACTGAAGCTTTCTTT.

J is TRBJ1-5 and V is TRBV7-2, with D possibly being TRBD1 (6 bases). Per germline, CDR1 SGHTA and CDR2 FQGNSA. The CDR3 is made up of 14 amino acids. V lost 5 bases to trimming and J lost 4 bases, with 12 bases between them. The CDR3 loop is CASSALTGNQPQHF. The CDR3 DNA is TGTGCCAGCAGCGCTCTTACAGGGAATCAGCCCCAGCATTTT.